Included here is one T cell receptor beta chain sequence, with context. The data derive from a study of blood T cell repertoires in COVID-19. Study as a whole: The United States, Italy and Spain supplied acute and convalescent COVID-19 samples.

Germline V gene sequence: CDR1 LGHDT, CDR2 YNNKEL (reference sequence). V lost 2 bases, J lost 0 bases, and 13 bases lay in between. The CDR3 covers 17 residues. The protocol was immunoSEQ multiplex PCR, while the TCRdb copy is restricted to in-frame clones and leaves out a portion. The repertoire holds fewer than 300,000 clones, approximately 77% seen once, with about 3% in the top ten. The source is a woman aged 18-29 years with acute or convalescent COVID-19. Sequencing was performed on peripheral blood. The chain is built from TRBV3-1 (or the pseudogene TRBV3-2) and TRBJ2-2; D possibly corresponds to TRBD1 (6 bases). CDR3 sequence reads: CASSQSSQGPNTGELFF. The CDR3 DNA sequence: TGTGCCAGCAGCCAAAGTTCACAGGGCCCGAACACCGGGGAGCTGTTTTTT.